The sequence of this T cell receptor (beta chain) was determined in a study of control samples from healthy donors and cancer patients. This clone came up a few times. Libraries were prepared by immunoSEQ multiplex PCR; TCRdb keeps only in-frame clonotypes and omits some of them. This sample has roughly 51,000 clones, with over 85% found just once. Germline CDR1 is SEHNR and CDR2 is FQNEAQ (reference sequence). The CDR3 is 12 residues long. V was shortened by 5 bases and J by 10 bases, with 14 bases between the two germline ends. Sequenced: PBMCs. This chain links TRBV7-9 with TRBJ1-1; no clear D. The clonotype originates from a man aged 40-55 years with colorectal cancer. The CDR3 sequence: CASSPVAAGAFF. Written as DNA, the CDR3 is TGTGCCAGCAGCCCCGTTGCGGCGGGAGCTTTCTTT.